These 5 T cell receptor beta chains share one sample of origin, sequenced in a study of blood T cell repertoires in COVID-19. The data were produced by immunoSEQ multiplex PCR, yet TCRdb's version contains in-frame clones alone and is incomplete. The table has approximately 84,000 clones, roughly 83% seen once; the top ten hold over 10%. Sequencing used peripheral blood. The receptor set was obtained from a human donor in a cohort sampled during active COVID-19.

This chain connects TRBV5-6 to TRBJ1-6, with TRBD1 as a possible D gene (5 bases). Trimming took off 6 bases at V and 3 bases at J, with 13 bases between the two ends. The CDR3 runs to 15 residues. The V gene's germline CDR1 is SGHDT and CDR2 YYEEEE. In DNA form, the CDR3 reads TGTGCCAGCAAGATTCGAGACAGCTATAATTCACCCCTCCACTTT. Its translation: CASKIRDSYNSPLHF.

The CDR3 sequence: CSVRVGDTEAFF. The CDR3 region has the DNA TGCAGCGTTCGGGTGGGTGACACTGAAGCTTTCTTT. This chain connects TRBV29-1 to TRBJ1-1, with D unclear. Trimming took 5 bases from V and 3 from J, leaving 10 bases between them. The CDR3 contains 12 residues. Per germline, CDR1 SQVTM and CDR2 ANQGSEA.

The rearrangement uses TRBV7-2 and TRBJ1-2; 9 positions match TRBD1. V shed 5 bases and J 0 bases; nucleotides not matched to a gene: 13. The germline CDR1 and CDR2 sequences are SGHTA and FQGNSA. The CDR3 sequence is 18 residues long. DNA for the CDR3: TGTGCCAGCAGCCCCCAGGACAGGGGATACGTGGCTAACTATGGCTACACCTTC. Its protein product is CASSPQDRGYVANYGYTF.

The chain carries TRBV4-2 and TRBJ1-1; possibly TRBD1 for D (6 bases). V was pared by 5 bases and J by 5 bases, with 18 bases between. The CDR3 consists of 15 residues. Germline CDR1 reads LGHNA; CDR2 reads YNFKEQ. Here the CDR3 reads CASSGVVGGETEAFF. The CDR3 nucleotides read TGTGCCAGCAGCGGGGTGGTAGGGGGTGAAACTGAAGCTTTCTTT.

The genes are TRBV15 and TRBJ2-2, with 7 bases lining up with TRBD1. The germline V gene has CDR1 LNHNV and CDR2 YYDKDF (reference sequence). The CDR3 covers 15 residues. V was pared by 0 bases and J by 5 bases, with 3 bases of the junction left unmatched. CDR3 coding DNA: TGTGCCACCAGCAGAGAAAGGACAGGTACCGGGGAGCTGTTTTTT. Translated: CATSRERTGTGELFF.